This is a list of T cell receptor beta chains from one sample in a study of cytomegalovirus exposure and HLA in healthy donors. The assay was immunoSEQ multiplex PCR, and TCRdb's table has in-frame clones only and misses some. Among over 65,000 clones listed, roughly 83% were seen once. Sample: PBMCs. The receptors come from a woman in her forties in good health and CMV-seropositive. CDR3s include the opening cysteine and the closing phenylalanine or tryptophan. The D gene is left open where the match is weak. The listing skips clone size in some rows; elsewhere it reads once, few, many or a size class.

j_call: TRBJ2-7
v_call: TRBV4-2
clone_size: .
d_call: .
cdr3_aa: CASSPWSEGEQYF
cdr3_nt: TGTGCCAGCAGCCCCTGGTCAGAGGGCGAGCAGTACTTC

j_call: TRBJ1-1
v_call: TRBV9
clone_size: once
d_call: .
cdr3_aa: CASSLTENTEAFF
cdr3_nt: TGTGCCAGCAGCCTCACAGAGAACACTGAAGCTTTCTTT

j_call: TRBJ1-1
v_call: TRBV27
clone_size: .
d_call: TRBD1
cdr3_aa: CASSLPQGDGTEAFF
cdr3_nt: TGTGCCAGCAGTTTACCACAGGGGGATGGCACTGAAGCTTTCTTT

j_call: TRBJ1-4
v_call: TRBV19
clone_size: .
d_call: TRBD1
cdr3_aa: CASTGDRGSATNEKLFF
cdr3_nt: TGTGCCAGTACCGGGGACAGGGGGTCGGCAACTAATGAAAAACTGTTTTTT

j_call: TRBJ1-3
v_call: TRBV18
clone_size: .
d_call: .
cdr3_aa: CASSPAGATSGNTIYF
cdr3_nt: TGTGCCAGCTCACCTGCAGGGGCGACCTCTGGAAACACCATATATTTT

j_call: TRBJ1-6
v_call: TRBV2
clone_size: .
d_call: .
cdr3_aa: CASRAGDSPLHF
cdr3_nt: TGTGCCAGCAGAGCAGGGGACTCACCCCTCCACTTT

j_call: TRBJ1-5
v_call: TRBV18
clone_size: few
d_call: TRBD1
cdr3_aa: CASSPLPGTGNQPQHF
cdr3_nt: TGTGCCAGCTCACCACTGCCAGGGACAGGCAATCAGCCCCAGCATTTT

j_call: TRBJ1-1
v_call: TRBV27
clone_size: .
d_call: .
cdr3_aa: CASSFNSNTEAFF
cdr3_nt: TGTGCCAGCAGTTTCAACAGTAACACTGAAGCTTTCTTT

j_call: TRBJ1-1
v_call: TRBV23-1
clone_size: .
d_call: TRBD1
cdr3_aa: CASQSGQGAAEAFF
cdr3_nt: TGCGCCAGCCAATCGGGGCAGGGGGCCGCTGAAGCTTTCTTT

j_call: TRBJ1-1
v_call: TRBV29-1
clone_size: .
d_call: .
cdr3_aa: CSIRSRGTEAFF
cdr3_nt: TGCAGCATCCGTAGCCGGGGTACTGAAGCTTTCTTT

j_call: TRBJ2-1
v_call: TRBV7-9
clone_size: .
d_call: .
cdr3_aa: CASSPRESNEQFF
cdr3_nt: TGTGCCAGCAGCCCACGGGAGAGCAATGAGCAGTTCTTC

j_call: TRBJ2-3
v_call: TRBV5-1
clone_size: .
d_call: TRBD1
cdr3_aa: CASSSGTGQGTQYF
cdr3_nt: TGCGCCAGCAGCTCCGGGACAGGGCAGGGTACGCAGTATTTT

j_call: TRBJ1-5
v_call: TRBV2
clone_size: .
d_call: .
cdr3_aa: CASSEARLNQPQHF
cdr3_nt: TGTGCCAGCAGTGAAGCGAGATTAAATCAGCCCCAGCATTTT

j_call: TRBJ2-7
v_call: TRBV6-5
clone_size: .
d_call: .
cdr3_aa: CASSYSYRPHEQYF
cdr3_nt: TGTGCCAGCAGTTACTCGTACAGGCCCCACGAGCAGTACTTC

j_call: TRBJ2-7
v_call: TRBV28
clone_size: .
d_call: .
cdr3_aa: CASSPLVGAYEQYF
cdr3_nt: TGTGCCAGCAGTCCCTTAGTGGGAGCTTACGAGCAGTACTTC

j_call: TRBJ1-4
v_call: TRBV10-2
clone_size: .
d_call: .
cdr3_aa: CASSPTRDTQIEKLFF
cdr3_nt: TGCGCCAGCAGTCCAACGAGGGACACCCAAATTGAAAAACTGTTTTTT

j_call: TRBJ2-5
v_call: TRBV6-5
clone_size: .
d_call: TRBD2
cdr3_aa: CASSSTSGGAWETQYF
cdr3_nt: TGTGCCAGCAGTTCCACTAGCGGGGGGGCGTGGGAGACCCAGTACTTC

j_call: TRBJ2-3
v_call: TRBV7-9
clone_size: once
d_call: .
cdr3_aa: CASSLGQSTDTQYF
cdr3_nt: TGTGCCAGCAGCTTAGGGCAAAGCACAGATACGCAGTATTTT

j_call: TRBJ2-1
v_call: TRBV7-2
clone_size: .
d_call: TRBD2
cdr3_aa: CASSEPSGVVQFF
cdr3_nt: TGTGCCAGCAGCGAGCCTAGCGGAGTCGTACAGTTCTTC

j_call: TRBJ1-6
v_call: TRBV6-1
clone_size: .
d_call: .
cdr3_aa: CASSEGTRNSPLHF
cdr3_nt: TGTGCCAGCAGTGAAGGGACAAGAAATTCACCCCTCCACTTT

j_call: TRBJ1-3
v_call: TRBV19
clone_size: .
d_call: .
cdr3_aa: CASSILGLANTIYF
cdr3_nt: TGTGCCAGTAGTATCCTGGGCCTCGCGAACACCATATATTTT

j_call: TRBJ1-5
v_call: TRBV6-1
clone_size: .
d_call: .
cdr3_aa: CASSEARQISNQPQHF
cdr3_nt: TGTGCCAGCAGTGAAGCGCGTCAAATTAGCAATCAGCCCCAGCATTTT

j_call: TRBJ2-1
v_call: TRBV9
clone_size: .
d_call: TRBD2
cdr3_aa: CASSVGLAGDYNEQFF
cdr3_nt: TGTGCCAGCAGCGTAGGACTAGCGGGGGACTACAATGAGCAGTTCTTC

j_call: TRBJ2-1
v_call: TRBV27
clone_size: .
d_call: TRBD2
cdr3_aa: CASSWLAMGGNEQFF
cdr3_nt: TGTGCCAGCAGTTGGCTAGCGATGGGGGGGAATGAGCAGTTCTTC

j_call: TRBJ2-1
v_call: TRBV18
clone_size: .
d_call: TRBD1
cdr3_aa: CASSLTTGVNEQFF
cdr3_nt: TGTGCCAGCTCATTAACGACAGGGGTCAATGAGCAGTTCTTC

j_call: TRBJ1-1
v_call: TRBV19
clone_size: .
d_call: TRBD1
cdr3_aa: CASSTHRGTHTEAFF
cdr3_nt: TGTGCCAGTAGTACCCACAGGGGAACGCACACTGAAGCTTTCTTT

j_call: TRBJ1-3
v_call: TRBV6-5
clone_size: .
d_call: TRBD1
cdr3_aa: CASSYSRTGSGNTIYF
cdr3_nt: TGTGCCAGCAGTTACTCTCGGACAGGTAGCGGAAACACCATATATTTT

j_call: TRBJ1-2
v_call: TRBV7-3
clone_size: .
d_call: TRBD1
cdr3_aa: CASSSEPGGNYGYTF
cdr3_nt: TGTGCCAGCAGCTCCGAACCAGGGGGTAACTATGGCTACACCTTC

j_call: TRBJ1-3
v_call: TRBV7-2
clone_size: few
d_call: .
cdr3_aa: CASTGGPSSGNTIYF
cdr3_nt: TGTGCCAGCACCGGGGGACCGAGCTCTGGAAACACCATATATTTT

j_call: TRBJ1-5
v_call: TRBV19
clone_size: .
d_call: .
cdr3_aa: CASSIPGTNQPQHF
cdr3_nt: TGTGCCAGTAGTATCCCAGGAACCAATCAGCCCCAGCATTTT

j_call: TRBJ2-2
v_call: TRBV6-1
clone_size: .
d_call: TRBD1
cdr3_aa: CASSEYRGDTGELFF
cdr3_nt: TGTGCCAGCAGTGAATACAGGGGGGACACCGGGGAGCTGTTTTTT

j_call: TRBJ2-7
v_call: TRBV7-8
clone_size: .
d_call: .
cdr3_aa: CASRNFLQGSYEQYF
cdr3_nt: TGTGCCAGCAGGAATTTCCTCCAGGGGTCCTACGAGCAGTACTTC

j_call: TRBJ1-1
v_call: TRBV19
clone_size: .
d_call: .
cdr3_aa: CASSIGLQGSATEAFF
cdr3_nt: TGTGCCAGTAGTATAGGCTTACAGGGATCGGCCACTGAAGCTTTCTTT

j_call: TRBJ2-3
v_call: TRBV29-1
clone_size: .
d_call: TRBD1
cdr3_aa: CSVYRGADTQYF
cdr3_nt: TGCAGCGTGTACAGGGGGGCAGATACGCAGTATTTT

j_call: TRBJ2-1
v_call: TRBV5-1
clone_size: .
d_call: .
cdr3_aa: CASSLAGDPTYNEQFF
cdr3_nt: TGCGCCAGCAGCTTAGCAGGGGACCCTACTTACAATGAGCAGTTCTTC

j_call: TRBJ2-1
v_call: TRBV9
clone_size: .
d_call: TRBD1
cdr3_aa: CASSVVTGGGEQFF
cdr3_nt: TGTGCCAGCAGCGTAGTGACAGGGGGCGGTGAGCAGTTCTTC

j_call: TRBJ1-1
v_call: TRBV6-5
clone_size: .
d_call: .
cdr3_aa: CASSYSNRENTEAFF
cdr3_nt: TGTGCCAGCAGTTACTCTAACAGGGAGAACACTGAAGCTTTCTTT

j_call: TRBJ1-2
v_call: TRBV29-1
clone_size: once
d_call: TRBD1
cdr3_aa: CSVVGTGDGYTF
cdr3_nt: TGCAGCGTCGTCGGGACAGGGGATGGCTACACCTTC

j_call: TRBJ1-4
v_call: TRBV6-5
clone_size: .
d_call: .
cdr3_aa: CASSYPGGKLFF
cdr3_nt: TGTGCCAGCAGTTACCCCGGGGGAAAACTGTTTTTT

j_call: TRBJ1-1
v_call: TRBV29-1
clone_size: .
d_call: .
cdr3_aa: CSVFPQRQTEAFF
cdr3_nt: TGCAGCGTTTTTCCTCAGAGACAAACTGAAGCTTTCTTT

j_call: TRBJ2-5
v_call: TRBV30
clone_size: .
d_call: TRBD2
cdr3_aa: CAWSVLGAGGQETQYF
cdr3_nt: TGTGCCTGGAGTGTACTCGGAGCGGGGGGGCAGGAGACCCAGTACTTC

j_call: TRBJ1-3
v_call: TRBV14
clone_size: few
d_call: .
cdr3_aa: CASSQTRGNTIYF
cdr3_nt: TGTGCCAGCAGCCAAACGCGTGGAAACACCATATATTTT

j_call: TRBJ1-2
v_call: TRBV5-4
clone_size: .
d_call: .
cdr3_aa: CASSLPGYGYTF
cdr3_nt: TGTGCCAGCAGCTTGCCCGGGTACGGCTACACCTTC